The sequence of this TCR beta chain was determined in a study of beta chain features in type 1 diabetes. The study, taken as a whole, reports: Moderate yet significant TCRB CDR3 shortening was seen in Type 1 diabetes patients in all four CD4+ subsets.

A single count supports this clone. Its antigen is currently unknown. The CDR3 totals 14 residues. The V end was cut by 2 bases, the J end by 4 bases, with 12 bases between. Germline CDR1 is SGHRS and CDR2 is YFSETQ. The study reverse transcribed the entire isolated RNA, so it sequenced expressed TCRB transcripts. The table came from immunoSEQ multiplex PCR; TCRdb's copy has only in-frame clones and leaves some out. The sample lists 150,000 to 200,000 clones, around 63% occurring once. On average, the one heparinised blood draw given by each donor was approximately 120 mL. The specimen sequenced was naive CD4+ T cells from blood. The rearrangement links TRBV5-1 to TRBJ2-5; perhaps TRBD2 as D (6 bases). This sequence was found in a man aged 25-40 years with type 1 diabetes. The CDR3 protein is CASSLGGSRETQYF. CDR3 sequence (DNA): TGCGCCAGCAGCTTAGGAGGGTCGAGAGAGACCCAGTACTTC.